This section outlines one T cell receptor (beta chain) sequence together with its context. Its target is unknown. Germline V gene lookup returns CDR1 MNHEY and CDR2 SVGAGI. This CDR3 contains 12 residues. Deletions cut 2 bases from V and 7 bases from J, with 9 bases between. Roughly 0.45 to 1 ug RNA was reverse transcribed with random hexamers. Amplification of TCR beta CDR3 across 54 Vbeta and 13 Jbeta was performed with immunoSEQ multiplex PCR. TCRdb re-called the immunoSEQ multiplex PCR reads through MiXCR, storing one row per CDR3 protein. The table lists approximately 130,000 distinct CDR3 sequences, about 90% of them singletons, with 0.24% in the top ten. The sample is drawn from a study of CD8 T cells in Susac syndrome. Findings of the study overall: A relatively small number of individuals underwent TCR sequencing and HLA analysis.

The clonotype comes from a human donor with multiple sclerosis. The sample was CD8+ T cells from PBMCs. The rearrangement joins TRBV6-5 to TRBJ2-7; D may match TRBD1 or TRBD2 (5 bases each). The CDR3 DNA reads as TGTGCCAGCAGTTACGGCGAGGGGGAGCAGTACTTC. Translation: CASSYGEGEQYF.